Each of the 20 T cell receptor beta chains below was sequenced from the same sample in a study of blood T cell repertoires in COVID-19. Using immunoSEQ multiplex PCR, the repertoire was profiled, and TCRdb retains in-frame clones only, with some absent. The sample includes roughly 100,000 clones, roughly 79% seen only once; the top ten take approximately 9%. The material sequenced was peripheral blood. The receptors come from a woman in her 70s with acute or convalescent COVID-19.

V gene TRBV5-4 combines with J gene TRBJ2-5, with D unresolved. Trimming cost V 0 bases and J 5 bases, with 11 bases left between them. Germline values: CDR1 SGHNT, CDR2 YYREEE (reference sequence). CDR3 length: 14 amino acids. The CDR3 coding sequence is TGTGCCAGCAGCTTGGACCAGAGGCATGAGACCCAGTACTTC. Translating it yields CASSLDQRHETQYF.

This chain uses TRBV5-1 with TRBJ2-3, with D perhaps TRBD1 (6 bases). Per the germline V gene, CDR1 is SGHRS and CDR2 is YFSETQ. The ends were cut back, 0 bases at V and 5 bases at J, with 13 bases in the middle. The CDR3 is made up of 15 amino acids. For the CDR3, the DNA is TGCGCCAGCAGCTTGGACAGGGTGGGCTTAGATACGCAGTATTTT. Protein product: CASSLDRVGLDTQYF.

The rearrangement uses TRBV10-3 and TRBJ2-7; the match to TRBD2 covers 8 bases. This CDR3 spans 15 amino acids. The germline gives CDR1 ENHRY, CDR2 SYGVKD. Unmatched junction bases numbered 5, after V lost 0 bases and J lost 4 bases. As DNA, the CDR3 is TGTGCCATCAGTGAGTCTGAGCGGGGGAGGTACGAGCAGTACTTC. The encoded protein is CAISESERGRYEQYF.

The V and J genes are TRBV7-9 and TRBJ2-5, with D maybe TRBD1 (5 bases). Trimming took 3 bases from V and 4 from J, leaving 18 bases between them. CDR3 size: 16 residues. The germline V gene has CDR1 SEHNR and CDR2 FQNEAQ (reference sequence). The CDR3 loop is CASSFTPRSRGETQYF. The CDR3 bases are TGTGCCAGCAGCTTTACTCCACGGTCAAGGGGAGAGACCCAGTACTTC.

The V and J genes are TRBV5-8 and TRBJ1-3; D is unresolved. The germline gives CDR1 SGHTS, CDR2 YDEGEE. V gave up 5 bases and J gave up 0 bases, with 12 bases separating them. This CDR3 is built from 15 residues. CDR3 in amino acids: CASRNRRGSGNTIYF. The CDR3 nucleotides read TGTGCCAGCAGAAACCGCCGGGGCTCTGGAAACACCATATATTTT.

The chain joins TRBV7-9 to TRBJ2-1; 11 nucleotides align to TRBD2. Germline V gene sequence: CDR1 SEHNR, CDR2 FQNEAQ (reference sequence). The V gene end was trimmed by 4 bases and the J gene end by 3 bases; junction bases not matched to a gene: 8. There are 17 residues in the CDR3. CDR3 DNA sequence: TGTGCCAGCAGCTCCAGACTAGCGGGGAAGGACTACAATGAGCAGTTCTTC. It specifies CASSSRLAGKDYNEQFF.

This clone came up once. The rearrangement joins TRBV28 to TRBJ2-6; 11 bases agree with TRBD2. The CDR3 has 17 amino acids. The germline V gene has CDR1 MDHEN and CDR2 SYDVKM. The ends lost 4 bases at V and 0 bases at J; junction bases unmatched: 2. The DNA of the CDR3 is TGTGCCAGCAGTTCCGGGACTAGCGGCTCTGGGGCCAACGTCCTGACTTTC. Translation: CASSSGTSGSGANVLTF.

A note on this clone: Other DNA sequences within the sample encode an identical CDR3. The chain carries TRBV7-9 and TRBJ2-3; 11 bases agree with TRBD2. The CDR3 extends over 16 amino acids. J lost 1 base, V lost 5 bases, and 5 bases had no gene match. The germline CDR1 and CDR2 sequences are SEHNR and FQNEAQ (reference sequence). The CDR3 loop is CASSPGTSGRTDTQYF. CDR3 sequence (DNA): TGTGCCAGCAGCCCCGGGACTAGCGGACGCACAGATACGCAGTATTTT.

This chain links TRBV5-6 with TRBJ1-2, with D tentatively TRBD1 (6 bases). V was clipped by 0 bases and J by 3 bases, with 15 bases between them. The germline V gene has CDR1 SGHDT and CDR2 YYEEEE. The CDR3 runs 16 residues. CDR3 sequence reads: CASSLGFTGLDYGYTF. The CDR3 nucleotides are TGTGCCAGCAGCTTGGGTTTCACAGGGTTGGACTATGGCTACACCTTC.

V gene TRBV19 combines with J gene TRBJ2-6; 9 bases match TRBD1. CDR1 and CDR2 (germline): LNHDA, SQIVND (reference sequence). Trimming removed 5 bases from V and 3 bases from J; junction bases left unmatched: 11. This CDR3 region has 18 residues. CDR3 in amino acids: CASSPAGQGGVGANVLTF. The CDR3 region has the DNA TGTGCCAGTAGTCCGGCGGGACAGGGTGGTGTTGGGGCCAACGTCCTGACTTTC.

In this sample, this clone turned up a few times. The V call is TRBV10-3, the J call TRBJ1-2, with 8 positions matching TRBD1. There are 14 residues in the CDR3. CDR1 and CDR2 from the germline V gene are ENHRY and SYGVKD. Trimming cost V 7 bases and J 5 bases; bases outside gene matches: 9. Here the CDR3 reads CAIKLDRAPYGYTF. Written as DNA, the CDR3 is TGTGCCATCAAGCTGGACAGGGCTCCTTATGGCTACACCTTC.

This chain uses TRBV6-5 with TRBJ2-1; 8 positions agree with TRBD1. With V trimmed by 2 bases and J by 6 bases, 9 bases remained unmatched. CDR3 size: 16 residues. The germline V gene has CDR1 MNHEY and CDR2 SVGAGI. The CDR3 spells CASSYGGTGRSNEQFF. CDR3 nucleotides: TGTGCCAGCAGTTACGGCGGGACAGGACGTAGCAATGAGCAGTTCTTC.

The chain joins TRBV5-4 to TRBJ2-5; D not certain. V was clipped by 4 bases and J by 3 bases, with 16 bases between them. The CDR3 covers 15 residues. The germline gives CDR1 SGHNT, CDR2 YYREEE (reference sequence). DNA for the CDR3: TGTGCCAGCAGCCCCCCTCTCGGCAGCGAAGAGACCCAGTACTTC. Its translation is CASSPPLGSEETQYF.

This clone came up once. The chain combines TRBV20-1 with TRBJ1-1, with D possibly matching TRBD1 (5 bases). The length of the CDR3 is 15 residues. Trimming took off 3 bases at V and 1 base at J, with 15 bases between the two ends. Germline lookup yields CDR1 DFQATT and CDR2 SNEGSKA (reference sequence). DNA of the CDR3: TGCAGTGCTAGTCGCCCAGGGTCGACGAACACTGAAGCTTTCTTT. It is translated as CSASRPGSTNTEAFF.

The chain combines TRBV5-1 with TRBJ1-2; weak D call: TRBD1 (6 bases). Germline CDR1 is SGHRS and CDR2 is YFSETQ. This CDR3 contains 15 residues. Trimming pared 4 bases from V and 4 bases from J, leaving 17 bases between. In DNA form, the CDR3 reads TGCGCCAGCAGCATCGGGACAATAAATGGCTATGGCTACACCTTC. Residues: CASSIGTINGYGYTF.

The chain employs TRBV6-5 and TRBJ2-7, with D hard to call. This CDR3 has 13 residues. Germline-derived CDR1 and CDR2 are MNHEY and SVGAGI. The germline V and J ends were trimmed by 8 bases and 2 bases, with 13 bases remaining between them. The CDR3 here is CASSRSHTYEQYF. The CDR3 DNA is TGTGCCAGCTCCAGGTCCCATACCTACGAGCAGTACTTC.

The chain joins TRBV6-2 or TRBV6-3 to TRBJ2-5; TRBD2 matches at 9 bases. With 4 bases clipped from V and 5 bases from J, the junction kept 8 bases outside the gene matches. The CDR3 runs to 15 residues. Per germline, CDR1 MNHEY and CDR2 SVGEGT. Here the CDR3 reads CASSSRRGGKETQYF. The CDR3 DNA follows: TGTGCCAGCAGTTCGAGGCGGGGGGGGAAGGAGACCCAGTACTTC.

The J gene is TRBJ1-2, the V gene TRBV30, with 7 bases fitting TRBD1. Germline V gives CDR1 GTSNPN, CDR2 SVGIG (reference sequence). This CDR3 is built from 13 residues. The junction had 4 bases not matched to a gene; V was cut back by 2 bases and J by 4 bases. CDR3 DNA: TGTGCCTGGAGTCGGACAGGTGCCTATGGCTACACCTTC. Its translation: CAWSRTGAYGYTF.

The chain is built from TRBV19 and TRBJ1-2, with 7 positions matching TRBD1. The V segment lost 6 bases and the J segment 8 bases; nucleotides outside the gene matches: 6. Germline V gene lookup returns CDR1 LNHDA and CDR2 SQIVND (reference sequence). This CDR3 comprises 12 residues. In nucleotides, the CDR3 is TGTGCCAGTAGGAAGGACAGGTCGGGCTACACCTTC. Translated: CASRKDRSGYTF.

The chain joins TRBV3-1 (or the pseudogene TRBV3-2) to TRBJ1-1; D is unresolved. The CDR3 is made up of 11 amino acids. V lost 0 bases to trimming and J lost 11 bases, with 7 bases between them. Looked up from germline, CDR1 is LGHDT and CDR2 is YNNKEL (reference sequence). In DNA, the CDR3 is TGTGCCAGCAGCCAAGATCGTCGGGCTTTCTTT. The encoded protein is CASSQDRRAFF.